The 32 T cell receptor beta chains reported below all come from one sample, sequenced in a study of CD8+CD57+ T cells in acquired aplastic anemia. All patients picked for sequencing had shown, by flow cytometry, an expansion of CD8+CD57+ cells. CDR3 and TCR beta VDJ profiling relied on a genomic DNA template. Via MiXCR, TCRdb re-called the reads, giving one row per CDR3 protein. The data contain approximately 200,000 distinct CDR3 sequences, under 50% of them seen just once; the ten biggest clones take up 15% to 20%. Sequencing was performed on sorted CD4+, CD8+, or CD8+CD57+ T cells (not recorded which) from PBMCs. These receptors all stem from a human donor with aplastic anemia.

The chain is built from TRBV10-2 and TRBJ1-1; D remains ambiguous. The germline gives CDR1 WSHSY, CDR2 SAAADI. V was pared by 7 bases and J by 6 bases, with 15 bases between. The CDR3 extends over 13 amino acids. The CDR3 reads CASTGGSFAEAFF. Written as DNA, the CDR3 is TGCGCCAGCACGGGTGGGTCTTTCGCTGAAGCTTTCTTT.

Comment on this clonotype: This may come from a read error, since a much larger clone is one base off. This chain connects TRBV5-5 to TRBJ1-1, with D uncertain. This CDR3 is 15 amino acids long. Germline CDR1 SGHKS, CDR2 YYEKEE (reference sequence). CDR3 in DNA: TGTGCCAGCATACTACAGCTCGGGCTGAACACTGAAGCTGTCTTT. This codes for CASILQLGLNTEAVF.

This clonotype appeared a few times. Germline is not matched at one junction end, which may reflect a read error. The V call is TRBV19, the J call TRBJ1-6, with 7 positions matching TRBD1. The germline V gene encodes CDR1 LNHDA and CDR2 SQIVND (reference sequence). CDR3 length: 17 residues. CDR3 sequence: CASKGQGVSSYNSPLRF. CDR3 nucleotide sequence: TGTGCCAGTAAGGGGCAGGGGGTAAGCTCCTATAATTCACCCCTCCGCTTT. Full variable domain (missing parts from reference TRBV19 and TRBJ1-6): DGGITQSPKYLFRKEGQNVTLSCEQNLNHDAMYWYRQDPGQGLRLIYYSQIVNDFQKGDIAEGYSVSREKKESFPLTVTSAQKNPTAFYLCASKGQGVSSYNSPLRFGNGTRLTVT.

At least ten counts were recorded for this clonotype. The chain recombines TRBV3-1 with TRBJ2-6; D gene uncertain. Germline CDR1 LGHDT, CDR2 YNNKEL (reference sequence). The CDR3 contains 15 residues. V was clipped by 4 bases and J by 0 bases, with 7 bases between them. CDR3: CASSRFYSGANVLTF. The CDR3 region has the DNA TGTGCCAGCAGCCGTTTTTACTCTGGGGCCAACGTCCTGACTTTC.

This clonotype was counted many times. The CDR3 DNA reads TGTGCCAGCAGGGGAGATAGCAATCAGCCCCAGCATTTT. Its protein is CASRGDSNQPQHF. The chain carries TRBV2 and TRBJ1-5, with unresolved D. The V and J ends lost 6 bases and 0 bases respectively, with 6 bases between them. The CDR3 loop spans 13 amino acids. Per the germline V gene, CDR1 is SNHLY and CDR2 is FYNNEI.

This clonotype was detected many times. The chain employs TRBV19 and TRBJ1-1, with 8 bases identical to TRBD1. The CDR3 length is 15 residues. The V segment lost 3 bases and the J segment 2 bases; nucleotides outside the gene matches: 5. Germline CDR1 and CDR2: LNHDA and SQIVND (reference sequence). The CDR3 region is CASSILDRVNTEAFF. In nucleotides, the CDR3 is TGTGCCAGTAGTATTCTGGACAGGGTTAACACTGAAGCTTTCTTT.

The sample holds one count of this clonotype. The J gene is TRBJ2-3, the V gene TRBV5-1; 7 bases match TRBD1. This CDR3 is 14 amino acids long. The junction had 8 bases not matched to a gene; V was cut back by 0 bases and J by 10 bases. The germline gives CDR1 SGHRS, CDR2 YFSETQ. The CDR3 sequence: CASSLDSTGTAQYF. The CDR3 nucleotides are TGCGCCAGCAGCTTGGATAGTACCGGGACAGCGCAGTATTTT.

The V call is TRBV19, the J call TRBJ2-3, with D perhaps matching TRBD1 (6 bases). Matching the DNA end better, TRBJ1-5 makes the J call doubtful. This CDR3 is 19 amino acids long. CDR1 and CDR2 (germline): LNHDA, SQIVND (reference sequence). This chain's CDR3 is CASSSETGGGLGGTDTQHF. The DNA for the CDR3 is TGTGCCAGTAGTTCCGAGACAGGTGGGGGCCTGGGGGGCACAGATACGCAGCATTTT.

The V call is TRBV15, the J call TRBJ2-7; D is uncertain. The germline V gene encodes CDR1 LNHNV and CDR2 YYDKDF (reference sequence). This CDR3 is 12 amino acids long. Trimming removed 0 bases at V and 9 bases at J, with 9 bases between. CDR3 sequence reads: CATSRDRTGQYF. Written as DNA, the CDR3 is TGTGCCACCAGCAGAGATCGGACCGGGCAGTACTTC.

This clonotype occurred many times. The rearrangement links TRBV15 to TRBJ1-1, with 7 bases aligning to TRBD1. Germline CDR1 reads LNHNV; CDR2 reads YYDKDF (reference sequence). The CDR3 loop spans 15 amino acids. Trimming removed 1 base from V and 1 base from J; junction bases left unmatched: 3. The CDR3, as DNA: TGTGCCACCAGCAGAGGAGGGGGCACGAACACTGAAGCTTTCTTT. Translation gives CATSRGGGTNTEAFF.

This clonotype was counted at least ten times. V and J are TRBV20-1 and TRBJ2-3; TRBD2 aligns across 7 bases. Germline values: CDR1 DFQATT, CDR2 SNEGSKA (reference sequence). J was trimmed by 2 bases and V by 3 bases; bases with no gene match: 5. The CDR3 sequence is 14 residues long. This CDR3 is CSASRGVVTDTQYF. The CDR3 region has the DNA TGCAGTGCTAGCCGGGGGGTCGTCACAGATACGCAGTATTTT.

This clonotype was observed many times. V usage is TRBV7-3 and J usage is TRBJ2-1; 10 bases fit TRBD2. This CDR3 has 15 residues. Trimming at V came to 5 bases and at J to 4 bases, leaving 5 bases not matched to a gene. The germline CDR1 and CDR2 sequences are SGHTA and FQGTGA. The CDR3 is CASSQLAGEYNEQFF. The CDR3 bases are TGTGCCAGCAGCCAGCTAGCGGGGGAGTACAATGAGCAGTTCTTC.

Details on this clonotype: This clone may be a read error of a much larger clone one base away. The CDR3 end shows no conserved phenylalanine or tryptophan, and so a read error is likely. The J gene is TRBJ2-3, the V gene TRBV7-9; D is ambiguous. The CDR3 has 13 amino acids. Looked up from germline, CDR1 is SEHNR and CDR2 is FQNEAQ (reference sequence). Trimming removed 6 bases at V and 4 bases at J, with 11 bases between. The chain's CDR3 is CASRAGPPDTQYL. The CDR3 nucleotides are TGTGCCAGCAGGGCAGGTCCCCCAGATACGCAGTATCTT.

The chain has TRBV7-9 and TRBJ1-6; 12 nucleotides match TRBD1. V lost 4 bases to trimming and J lost 9 bases; unmatched junction nucleotides: 1. Germline V gene sequence: CDR1 SEHNR, CDR2 FQNEAQ (reference sequence). This CDR3 has 14 amino acids. CDR3 protein: CASSSGQGASPLHF. The CDR3 DNA sequence: TGTGCCAGCAGCTCGGGACAGGGGGCTTCACCCCTCCACTTT.

The chain joins TRBV19 to TRBJ1-2, with TRBD1 matching 12 bases. V was clipped by 4 bases and J by 8 bases; unmatched bases: 11. Germline values: CDR1 LNHDA, CDR2 SQIVND (reference sequence). The CDR3 length is 16 residues. The DNA of the CDR3 is TGTGCCAGTAGTAGCCGAACCGGGACAGGGGGCAACGGCTACACCTTC. The encoded protein is CASSSRTGTGGNGYTF.

The V and J genes are TRBV20-1 and TRBJ2-7; 7 nucleotides align to TRBD2. Germline CDR1 is DFQATT and CDR2 is SNEGSKA (reference sequence). J gave up 6 bases and V 3 bases, and 14 bases lay outside the gene matches. This CDR3 has 15 amino acids. The CDR3: CSASGDGGGFTEQYF. CDR3 in DNA: TGCAGTGCTAGTGGCGATGGCGGGGGATTCACCGAGCAGTACTTC.

The genes are TRBV6-5 and TRBJ2-1; no reliable D call. Germline lookup yields CDR1 MNHEY and CDR2 SVGAGI. V was trimmed by 0 bases and J by 0 bases, leaving 9 bases between them. The CDR3 runs to 16 residues. The CDR3 region has the DNA TGTGCCAGCAGTTACTCGGCGGCCAGCTCCTACAATGAGCAGTTCTTC. This encodes CASSYSAASSYNEQFF.

V usage is TRBV7-8 and J usage is TRBJ1-6; D is unresolved. The CDR3 is made up of 13 amino acids. The ends were cut back, 0 bases at V and 8 bases at J, with 5 bases in the middle. Per the germline V gene, CDR1 is SGHVS and CDR2 is FQNEAQ. Written as DNA, the CDR3 is TGTGCCAGCAGCTTAGCTTCTTATTCACCCCTCCACTTT. As protein: CASSLASYSPLHF.

The CDR3 loop is CATLRRDGEEQYF. The CDR3 DNA is TGTGCCACCCTGAGGCGGGATGGGGAAGAGCAGTACTTC. The V and J genes are TRBV10-3 and TRBJ2-7, with a tentative D call TRBD2 (6 bases). CDR1 and CDR2 (germline): ENHRY, SYGVKD. The CDR3 is 13 amino acids. V was pared by 10 bases and J by 7 bases, with 20 bases between.

This clonotype was counted only a few times. V is TRBV2 and J is TRBJ2-1, with D possibly matching TRBD1 (6 bases). V was cut by 7 bases and J by 4 bases, with 14 bases left in between. CDR3 length equals 14 residues. The germline V gene encodes CDR1 SNHLY and CDR2 FYNNEI. The CDR3 reads CASMIRTAYNEQFF. Written as DNA, the CDR3 is TGTGCCAGCATGATACGGACAGCGTACAATGAGCAGTTCTTC.

This clonotype has at least ten counts. The V call is TRBV5-1, the J call TRBJ1-1, with D unclear. Germline values: CDR1 SGHRS, CDR2 YFSETQ. The CDR3 is 14 amino acids. Deletions cut 5 bases from V and 1 base from J, with 12 bases between. Here the CDR3 reads CASSFSTENTEAFF. The CDR3 DNA follows: TGCGCCAGCAGTTTTTCGACGGAGAACACTGAAGCTTTCTTT.

The table lists this clonotype with many counts. This chain joins TRBV7-9 and TRBJ2-1; D perhaps matches TRBD2 (5 bases). The CDR3 consists of 17 residues. Germline CDR1 and CDR2: SEHNR and FQNEAQ (reference sequence). V lost 1 base, J lost 8 bases, and 21 bases lay in between. CDR3 sequence (DNA): TGTGCCAGCAGCTTAGATTTGGTAAGCTTTGAGGGCGATGAGCAGTTCTTC. Amino acids: CASSLDLVSFEGDEQFF.

This clonotype appeared many times. CDR3 in DNA: TGTGCCAGCAGCTTAGGTACGGGGATCGATGAAAAACTGTTTTTT. Protein sequence: CASSLGTGIDEKLFF. The chain couples TRBV7-6 to TRBJ1-4; D gene uncertain. The germline V gene encodes CDR1 SGHVS and CDR2 FNYEAQ. Trimming pared 1 base from V and 6 bases from J, leaving 12 bases between. The CDR3 runs to 15 residues. Together with reference TRBV7-6 and TRBJ1-4, the CDR3 gives the full variable domain: GAGVSQSPRYKVTKRGQDVALRCDPISGHVSLYWYRQALGQGPEFLTYFNYEAQQDKSGLPNDRFSAERPEGSISTLTIQRTEQRDSAMYRCASSLGTGIDEKLFFGSGTQLSVL.

This clonotype was seen many times. The chain has TRBV20-1 and TRBJ2-3; 8 positions agree with TRBD1. The CDR3 sequence is 16 residues long. V was clipped by 2 bases and J by 3 bases; unmatched bases: 10. CDR1 is DFQATT and CDR2 is SNEGSKA in the germline V gene (reference sequence). This CDR3 reads CSARRRDRPYTDTQYF. Here the CDR3 DNA reads TGCAGTGCTAGACGGAGGGACAGGCCGTATACAGATACGCAGTATTTT.

This clonotype was detected ten times or more. V usage is TRBV9 and J usage is TRBJ1-6; 7 nucleotides line up with TRBD1. Trimming at V came to 3 bases and at J to 7 bases, leaving 7 bases not matched to a gene. Per the germline V gene, CDR1 is SGDLS and CDR2 is YYNGEE. CDR3 length equals 15 residues. As DNA, the CDR3 is TGTGCCAGCAGCGACACGACAGGGAGCAATTCACCCCTCCACTTT. Translated, it gives CASSDTTGSNSPLHF.

The CDR3 spells CASSVDGGTYEQYF. CDR3 in DNA: TGTGCCAGCAGCGTAGACGGGGGAACCTACGAGCAGTACTTC. The J gene is TRBJ2-7, the V gene TRBV4-2; TRBD2 might be the D (6 bases). The germline CDR1 and CDR2 sequences are LGHNA and YNFKEQ. The CDR3 covers 14 residues. Deletions cut 5 bases from V and 2 bases from J, with 13 bases between.

The V call is TRBV29-1, the J call TRBJ1-2; D call uncertain. Germline V gene sequence: CDR1 SQVTM, CDR2 ANQGSEA. Trimming pared 6 bases from V and 8 bases from J, leaving 16 bases between. This CDR3 spans 12 amino acids. The CDR3: CSVPDIVQGYTF. Written as DNA, the CDR3 is TGCAGCGTGCCTGACATAGTACAGGGCTACACCTTC.

J is TRBJ1-1 and V is TRBV5-5, with unresolved D. The CDR3 length is 14 residues. In germline, CDR1 is SGHKS, CDR2 YYEKEE (reference sequence). V was clipped by 0 bases and J by 0 bases, with 6 bases between them. The CDR3 here is CASSLDTLNTEAFF. CDR3 DNA sequence: TGTGCCAGCAGCTTGGACACACTGAACACTGAAGCTTTCTTT.

The chain carries TRBV2 and TRBJ1-2, with TRBD1 as a possible D gene (6 bases). The CDR3 totals 13 residues. Germline V gene sequence: CDR1 SNHLY, CDR2 FYNNEI. The V gene lost 1 base and the J gene lost 8 bases, with 11 bases spanning the gap. CDR3 amino acids: CASSEGTADGYTF. As DNA, the CDR3 is TGTGCCAGCAGTGAAGGGACAGCTGACGGCTACACCTTC.

The chain links TRBV10-2 to TRBJ1-2; 8 nucleotides agree with TRBD1. The germline V gene has CDR1 WSHSY and CDR2 SAAADI. The V and J ends lost 0 bases and 6 bases, in that order; junction bases with no gene match: 6. This CDR3 has 15 amino acids. The CDR3 sequence: CASSESDRVLNGYTF. CDR3 bases: TGCGCCAGCAGTGAGTCGGACAGGGTTTTGAATGGCTACACCTTC.

This clonotype has ten or more counts. The chain couples TRBV7-9 to TRBJ1-1; 8 nucleotides align to TRBD1. This CDR3 spans 16 amino acids. Germline assignment: CDR1 SEHNR and CDR2 FQNEAQ (reference sequence). Trimming cost V 4 bases and J 5 bases; bases outside gene matches: 12. CDR3 in DNA: TGTGCCAGCAGCTACGGACAGGGAAGAGTGAGAACTGAAGCTTTCTTT. Its translation is CASSYGQGRVRTEAFF.

At least ten counts were recorded for this clonotype. V is TRBV20-1 and J is TRBJ1-6, with D tentatively TRBD1 (5 bases). Germline V gene sequence: CDR1 DFQATT, CDR2 SNEGSKA (reference sequence). CDR3 length: 13 residues. Trimming shortened V by 5 bases and J by 10 bases, and 15 bases separated the two germline ends. The chain's CDR3 is CSAGSFEGSPLHF. As DNA, the CDR3 is TGCAGTGCTGGTTCCTTTGAGGGGTCACCCCTCCACTTT.